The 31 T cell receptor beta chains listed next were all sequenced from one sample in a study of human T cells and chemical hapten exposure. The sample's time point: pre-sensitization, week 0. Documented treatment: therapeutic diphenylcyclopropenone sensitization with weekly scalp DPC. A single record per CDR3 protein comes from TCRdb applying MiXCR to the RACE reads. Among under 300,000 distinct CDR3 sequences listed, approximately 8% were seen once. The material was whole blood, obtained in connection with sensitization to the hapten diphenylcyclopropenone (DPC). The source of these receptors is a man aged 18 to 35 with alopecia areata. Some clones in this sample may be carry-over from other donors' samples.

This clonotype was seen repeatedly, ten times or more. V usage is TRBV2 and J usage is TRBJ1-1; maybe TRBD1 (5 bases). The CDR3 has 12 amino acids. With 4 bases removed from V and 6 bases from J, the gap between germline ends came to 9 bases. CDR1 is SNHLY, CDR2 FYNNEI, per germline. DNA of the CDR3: TGTGCCAGCAGTGGCAGGGAAGCTGAAGCTTTCTTT. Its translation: CASSGREAEAFF.

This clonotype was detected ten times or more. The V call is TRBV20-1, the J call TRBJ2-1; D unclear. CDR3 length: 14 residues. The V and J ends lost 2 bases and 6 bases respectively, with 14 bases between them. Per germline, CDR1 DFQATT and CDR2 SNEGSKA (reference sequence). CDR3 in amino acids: CSARSVAGSNEQFF. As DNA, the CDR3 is TGCAGTGCTAGAAGTGTGGCCGGGTCCAATGAGCAGTTCTTC.

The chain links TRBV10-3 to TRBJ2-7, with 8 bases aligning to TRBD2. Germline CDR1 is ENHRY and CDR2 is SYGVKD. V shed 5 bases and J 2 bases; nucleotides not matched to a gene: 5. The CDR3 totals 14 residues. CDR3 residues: CAISRREGPYEQYV. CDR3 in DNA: TGTGCCATCAGTCGCCGGGAGGGGCCCTACGAGCAGTACGTC.

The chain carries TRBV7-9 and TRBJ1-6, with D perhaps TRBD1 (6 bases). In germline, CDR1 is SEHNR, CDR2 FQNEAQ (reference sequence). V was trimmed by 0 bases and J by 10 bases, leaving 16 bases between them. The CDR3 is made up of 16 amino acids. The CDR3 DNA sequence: TGTGCCAGCAGCTTAGCGCGTGTCGGGGGGCAATCACCCCTCCACTTT. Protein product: CASSLARVGGQSPLHF.

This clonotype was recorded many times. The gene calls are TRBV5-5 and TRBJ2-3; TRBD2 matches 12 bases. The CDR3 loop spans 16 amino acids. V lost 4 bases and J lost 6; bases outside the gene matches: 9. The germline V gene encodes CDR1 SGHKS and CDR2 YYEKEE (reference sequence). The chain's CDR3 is CASSPGTSGPSDTQYF. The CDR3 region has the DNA TGTGCCAGCAGCCCGGGGACTAGCGGGCCTTCCGATACGCAGTATTTT. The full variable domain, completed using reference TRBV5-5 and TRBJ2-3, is DAGVTQSPTHLIKTRGQQVTLRCSPISGHKSVSWYQQVLGQGPQFIFQYYEKEERGRGNFPDRFSARQFPNYSSELNVNALLLGDSALYLCASSPGTSGPSDTQYFGPGTRLTVL.

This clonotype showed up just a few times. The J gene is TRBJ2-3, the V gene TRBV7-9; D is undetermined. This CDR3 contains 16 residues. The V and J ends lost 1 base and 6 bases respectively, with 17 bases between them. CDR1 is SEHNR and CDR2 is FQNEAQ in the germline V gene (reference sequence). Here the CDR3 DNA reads TGTGCCAGCAGCTTAGATCCGGTAACCAATACGGATACGCAGTATTTT. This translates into CASSLDPVTNTDTQYF.

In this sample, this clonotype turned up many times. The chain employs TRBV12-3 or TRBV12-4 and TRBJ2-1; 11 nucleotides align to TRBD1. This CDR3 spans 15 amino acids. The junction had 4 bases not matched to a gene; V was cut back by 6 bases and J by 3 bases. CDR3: CASRHGTGGYNEQFF. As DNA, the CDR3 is TGTGCCAGCAGACACGGGACAGGGGGCTACAATGAGCAGTTCTTC.

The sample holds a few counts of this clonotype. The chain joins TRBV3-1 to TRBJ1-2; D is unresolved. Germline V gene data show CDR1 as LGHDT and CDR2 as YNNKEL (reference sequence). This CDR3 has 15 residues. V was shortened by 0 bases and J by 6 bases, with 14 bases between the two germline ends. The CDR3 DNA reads TGTGCCAGCAGCCAAGACCTCAACTATATCGATGGCTACACCTTC. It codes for CASSQDLNYIDGYTF.

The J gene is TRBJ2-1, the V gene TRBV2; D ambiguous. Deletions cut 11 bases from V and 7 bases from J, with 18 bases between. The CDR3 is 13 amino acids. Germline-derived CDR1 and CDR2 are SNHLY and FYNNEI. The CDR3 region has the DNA TGTGCCCACGGACGGTCTTCGGTGAATGAGCAGTTCTTC. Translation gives CAHGRSSVNEQFF.

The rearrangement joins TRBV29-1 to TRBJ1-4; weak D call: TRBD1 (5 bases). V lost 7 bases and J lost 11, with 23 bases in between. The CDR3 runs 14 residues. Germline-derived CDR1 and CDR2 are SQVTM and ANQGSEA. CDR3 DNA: TGCAGCGCTTGGGTTGGCGGCGGGGGTTGGAAACTGTTTTTT. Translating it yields CSAWVGGGGWKLFF.

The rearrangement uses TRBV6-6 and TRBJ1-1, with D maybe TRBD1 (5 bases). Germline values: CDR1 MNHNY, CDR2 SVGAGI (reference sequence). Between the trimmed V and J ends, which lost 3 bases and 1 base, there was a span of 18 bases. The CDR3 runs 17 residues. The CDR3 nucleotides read TGTGCCAGCAGTTATTCCGCGGTTGACACAGGGAACACTGAAGCTTTCTTT. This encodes CASSYSAVDTGNTEAFF.

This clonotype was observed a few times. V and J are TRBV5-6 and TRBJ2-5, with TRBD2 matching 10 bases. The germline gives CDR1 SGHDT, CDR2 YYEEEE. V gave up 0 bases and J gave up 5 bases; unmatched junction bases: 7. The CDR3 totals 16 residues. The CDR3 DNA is TGTGCCAGCAGCTTGGACAGCGGGGGGGCCGCGGAGACCCAGTACTTC. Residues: CASSLDSGGAAETQYF.

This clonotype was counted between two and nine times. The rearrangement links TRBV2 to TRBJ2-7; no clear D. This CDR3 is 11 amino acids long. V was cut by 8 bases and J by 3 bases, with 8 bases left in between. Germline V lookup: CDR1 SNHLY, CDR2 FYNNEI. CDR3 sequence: CASLLSYEQYV. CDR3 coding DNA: TGTGCCAGCCTGTTAAGCTACGAGCAGTACGTC.

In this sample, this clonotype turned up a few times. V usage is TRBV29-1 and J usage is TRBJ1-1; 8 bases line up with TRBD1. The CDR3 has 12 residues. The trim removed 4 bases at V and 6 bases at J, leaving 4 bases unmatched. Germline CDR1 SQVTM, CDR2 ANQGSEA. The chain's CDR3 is CSVGQGAAEAFF. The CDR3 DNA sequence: TGCAGCGTTGGCCAGGGGGCAGCTGAAGCTTTCTTT.

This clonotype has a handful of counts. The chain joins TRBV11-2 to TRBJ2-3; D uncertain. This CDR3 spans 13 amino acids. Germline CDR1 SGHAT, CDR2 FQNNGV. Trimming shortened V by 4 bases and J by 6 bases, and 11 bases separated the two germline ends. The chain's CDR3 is CASSYPNEDTQYF. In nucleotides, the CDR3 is TGTGCCAGCAGCTATCCCAACGAGGATACGCAGTATTTT.

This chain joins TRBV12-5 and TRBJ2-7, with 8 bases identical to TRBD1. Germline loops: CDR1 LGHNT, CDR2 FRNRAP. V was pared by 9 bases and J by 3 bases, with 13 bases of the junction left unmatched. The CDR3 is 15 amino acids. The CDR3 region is CASGTGPSQDYEQYV. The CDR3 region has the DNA TGTGCTAGCGGGACAGGACCCTCTCAGGACTACGAGCAGTACGTC.

CDR3 bases: TGTGCCAGCACCTACAGGGCGGAGGTATCGCTTATGAACACTGAAGCTTTCTTT. Translated: CASTYRAEVSLMNTEAFF. The chain is built from TRBV6-5 and TRBJ1-1; possible D gene TRBD1, 6 bases. Trimming took off 7 bases at V and 0 bases at J, with 24 bases between the two ends. From germline, CDR1 is MNHEY and CDR2 SVGAGI. This CDR3 has 18 residues.

The CDR3 region is CARGTGTNYGYTF. The CDR3 nucleotides are TGTGCCAGGGGGACAGGGACTAACTATGGCTACACCTTC. The chain employs TRBV2 and TRBJ1-2; 9 bases are shared with TRBD1. Germline V gene data show CDR1 as SNHLY and CDR2 as FYNNEI. CDR3 length equals 13 residues. V shed 9 bases, J shed 0 bases, and the junction held 2 bases outside the gene matches.

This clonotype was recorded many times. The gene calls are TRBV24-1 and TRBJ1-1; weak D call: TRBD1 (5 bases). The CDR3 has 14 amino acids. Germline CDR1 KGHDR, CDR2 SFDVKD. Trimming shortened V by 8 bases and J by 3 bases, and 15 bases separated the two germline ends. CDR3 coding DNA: TGTGCCACCAATGGAGGAGAAGGGGACACTGAAGCTTTCTTT. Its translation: CATNGGEGDTEAFF.

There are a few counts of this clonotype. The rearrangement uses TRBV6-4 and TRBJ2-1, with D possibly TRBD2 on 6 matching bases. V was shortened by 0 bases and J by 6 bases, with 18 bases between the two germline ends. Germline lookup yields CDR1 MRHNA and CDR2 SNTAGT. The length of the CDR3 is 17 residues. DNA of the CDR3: TGTGCCAGCAGTGACTCGATCCTCCTAGCGCGGTCCAATGAGCAGTTCTTC. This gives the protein CASSDSILLARSNEQFF.

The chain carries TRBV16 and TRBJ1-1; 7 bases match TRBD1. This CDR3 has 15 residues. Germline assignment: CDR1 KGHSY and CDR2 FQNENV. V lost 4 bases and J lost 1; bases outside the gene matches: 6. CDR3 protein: CASSRGTAPNTEAFF. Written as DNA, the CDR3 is TGTGCCAGCAGCCGGGGGACAGCCCCGAACACTGAAGCTTTCTTT.

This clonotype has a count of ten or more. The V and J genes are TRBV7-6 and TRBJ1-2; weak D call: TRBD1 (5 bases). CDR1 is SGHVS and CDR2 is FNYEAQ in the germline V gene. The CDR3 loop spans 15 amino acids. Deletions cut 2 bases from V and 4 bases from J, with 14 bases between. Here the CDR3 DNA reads TGTGCCAGCAGCTTATCGGGGACTCAAGGCTATGGCTACACCTTC. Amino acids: CASSLSGTQGYGYTF.

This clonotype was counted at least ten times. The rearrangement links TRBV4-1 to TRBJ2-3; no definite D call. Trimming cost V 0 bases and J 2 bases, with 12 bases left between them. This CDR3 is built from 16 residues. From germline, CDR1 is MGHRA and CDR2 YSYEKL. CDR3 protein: CASSQDLYRVTDTQYF. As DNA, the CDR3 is TGCGCCAGCAGCCAAGATCTATATAGGGTCACAGATACGCAGTATTTT.

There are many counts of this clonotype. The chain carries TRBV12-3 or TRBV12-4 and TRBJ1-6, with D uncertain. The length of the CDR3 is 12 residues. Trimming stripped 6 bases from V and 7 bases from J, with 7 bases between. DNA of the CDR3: TGTGCCAGCAGCCTTCAAAATTCACCCCTCCACTTT. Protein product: CASSLQNSPLHF.

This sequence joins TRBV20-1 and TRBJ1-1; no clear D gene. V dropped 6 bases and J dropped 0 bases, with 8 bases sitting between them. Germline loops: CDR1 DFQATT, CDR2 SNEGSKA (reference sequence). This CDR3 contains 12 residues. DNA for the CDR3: TGCAGTGCCCCCCCGGTGAACACTGAAGCTTTCTTT. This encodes CSAPPVNTEAFF.

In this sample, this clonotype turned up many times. CDR3 sequence: CSVGTLNTEAFF. CDR3 bases: TGCAGCGTTGGTACTTTGAACACTGAAGCTTTCTTT. The V call is TRBV29-1, the J call TRBJ1-1; D is uncertain. This CDR3 is 12 amino acids long. Germline-derived CDR1 and CDR2 are SQVTM and ANQGSEA. V was cut by 4 bases and J by 0 bases, with 6 bases left in between.

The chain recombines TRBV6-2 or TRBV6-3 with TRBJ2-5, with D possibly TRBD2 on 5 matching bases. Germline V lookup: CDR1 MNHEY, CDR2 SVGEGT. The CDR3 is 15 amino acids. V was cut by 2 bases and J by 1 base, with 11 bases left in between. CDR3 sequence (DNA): TGTGCCAGCAGTTACCCTACGGGGATCCAAGAGACCCAGTACTTC. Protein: CASSYPTGIQETQYF.

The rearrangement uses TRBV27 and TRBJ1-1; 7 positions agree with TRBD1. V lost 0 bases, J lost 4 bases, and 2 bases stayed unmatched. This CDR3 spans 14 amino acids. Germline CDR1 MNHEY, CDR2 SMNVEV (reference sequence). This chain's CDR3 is CASSLSQGSTEAFF. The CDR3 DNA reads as TGTGCCAGCAGTTTATCACAGGGGAGCACTGAAGCTTTCTTT.

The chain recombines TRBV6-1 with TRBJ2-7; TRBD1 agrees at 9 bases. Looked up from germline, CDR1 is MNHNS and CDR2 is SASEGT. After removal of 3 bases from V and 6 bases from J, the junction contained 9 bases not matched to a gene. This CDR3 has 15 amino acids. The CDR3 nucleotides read TGTGCCAGCAGTGATCCTGGACAGGGGACGGTCGAGCAGTACTTC. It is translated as CASSDPGQGTVEQYF.

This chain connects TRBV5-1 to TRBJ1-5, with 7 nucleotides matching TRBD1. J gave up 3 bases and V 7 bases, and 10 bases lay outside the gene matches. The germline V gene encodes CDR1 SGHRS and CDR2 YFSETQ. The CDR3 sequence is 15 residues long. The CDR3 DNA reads TGCGCCAGCGCAGCTGCAGGGGGTTCCAATCAGCCCCAGCATTTT. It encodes CASAAAGGSNQPQHF.

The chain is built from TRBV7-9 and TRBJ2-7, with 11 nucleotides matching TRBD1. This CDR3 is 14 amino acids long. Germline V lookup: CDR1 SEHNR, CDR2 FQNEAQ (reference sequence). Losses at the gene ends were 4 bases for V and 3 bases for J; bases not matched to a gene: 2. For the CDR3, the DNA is TGTGCCAGCAGCTGGGACAGGGGGTACTACGAGCAGTACTTC. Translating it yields CASSWDRGYYEQYF.